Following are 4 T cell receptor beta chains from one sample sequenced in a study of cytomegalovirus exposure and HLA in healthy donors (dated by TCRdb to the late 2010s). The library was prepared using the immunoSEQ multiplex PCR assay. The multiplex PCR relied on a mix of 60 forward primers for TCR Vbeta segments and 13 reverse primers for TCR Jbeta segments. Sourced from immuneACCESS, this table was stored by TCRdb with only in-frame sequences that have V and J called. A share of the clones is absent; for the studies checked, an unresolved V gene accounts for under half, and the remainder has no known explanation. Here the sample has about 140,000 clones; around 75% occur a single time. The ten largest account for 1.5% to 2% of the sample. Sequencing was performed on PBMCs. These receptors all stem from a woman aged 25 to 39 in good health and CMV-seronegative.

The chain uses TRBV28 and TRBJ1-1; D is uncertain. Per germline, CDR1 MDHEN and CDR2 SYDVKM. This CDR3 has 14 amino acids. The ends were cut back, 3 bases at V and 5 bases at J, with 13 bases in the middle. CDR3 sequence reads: CASSLRRELTEAFF. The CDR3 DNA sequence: TGTGCCAGCAGTTTGCGGCGGGAGCTGACTGAAGCTTTCTTT.

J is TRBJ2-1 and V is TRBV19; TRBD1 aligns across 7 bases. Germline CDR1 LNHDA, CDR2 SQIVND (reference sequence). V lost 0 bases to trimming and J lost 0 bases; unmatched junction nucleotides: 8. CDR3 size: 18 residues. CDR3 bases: TGTGCCAGTAGTATAGATTTCAGAGGGGGCCCCTCCTACAATGAGCAGTTCTTC. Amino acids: CASSIDFRGGPSYNEQFF.

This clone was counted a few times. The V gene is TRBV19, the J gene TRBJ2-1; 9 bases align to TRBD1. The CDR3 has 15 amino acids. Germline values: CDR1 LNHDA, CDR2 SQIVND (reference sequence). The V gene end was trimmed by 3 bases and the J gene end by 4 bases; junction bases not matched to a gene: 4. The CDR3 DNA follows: TGTGCCAGTAGTATGGACAGGGGAGGGTACAATGAGCAGTTCTTC. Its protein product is CASSMDRGGYNEQFF.

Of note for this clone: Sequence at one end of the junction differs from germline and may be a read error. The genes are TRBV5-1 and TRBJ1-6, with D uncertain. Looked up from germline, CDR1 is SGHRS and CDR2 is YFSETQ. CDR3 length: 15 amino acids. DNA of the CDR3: TGCGCCAGCAGCTTGGCGGGGTCCTATAATCCACCCCTCCACTTT. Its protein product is CASSLAGSYNPPLHF.